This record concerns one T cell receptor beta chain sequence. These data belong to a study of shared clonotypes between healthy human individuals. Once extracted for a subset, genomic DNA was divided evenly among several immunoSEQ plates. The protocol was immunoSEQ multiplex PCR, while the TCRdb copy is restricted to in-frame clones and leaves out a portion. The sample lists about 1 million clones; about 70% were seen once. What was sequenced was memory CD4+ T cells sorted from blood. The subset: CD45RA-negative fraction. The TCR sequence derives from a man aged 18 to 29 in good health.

The CDR3 DNA reads as TGTGCCAGCAGCCGGGGTGGGCCGTACCAAGAGACCCAGTACTTC. Protein: CASSRGGPYQETQYF. The rearrangement joins TRBV11-2 to TRBJ2-5; D is perhaps TRBD2 (5 bases). The CDR3 is 15 residues long. Germline V gene sequence: CDR1 SGHAT, CDR2 FQNNGV. Trimming shortened V by 5 bases and J by 0 bases, and 13 bases separated the two germline ends.